Listed below are T cell receptor beta chains from one sample, sequenced in a study of T cell repertoires in cytomegalovirus infection. MiXCR, applied by TCRdb to the reads, yields one record per CDR3 protein. Seen here are around 140,000 distinct CDR3 sequences, approximately 30% observed once, and the top ten hold 52%. What these receptors recognize is not known. The specimen was CD8+ T cells from cultured PBMCs, collected from culture after CMV antigen stimulation. The source is a human donor in good health (CMV status not recorded). Some clones in this sample may be carry-over from other donors' samples. The CDR3 runs from the conserved cysteine through the conserved F or W.

>TRBJ2-1|TRBV5-3
CASSLKSSGGLWDEQFF
>TRBJ2-5|TRBV7-6
CASSSSSGGPRETQYF
>TRBJ2-1|TRBV19
CASSILGKSSYNEQFF
>TRBJ1-1|TRBV19
CASTIATGLSFTEAFF
>TRBJ2-3|TRBV7-2
CASSPRWASGVDTQYF
>TRBJ2-5|TRBV19
CASSIGFLTEETQYF
>TRBJ1-1|TRBV6-6
CASSPYASVFFQGGGGNTEAFF
>TRBJ1-1|TRBV12-3/TRBV12-4
CASSPGQGNTEAFF
>TRBJ2-5|TRBV7-9
CASGEGLSETQYF
>TRBJ2-1|TRBV4-1
CASSQISNNEQFF
>TRBJ2-3|TRBV7-6
CASSSSDTQYF
>TRBJ1-2|TRBV9
CASSVAGATNYGYTF
>TRBJ2-7|TRBV9
CASSASWASYEQYF
>TRBJ1-1|TRBV7-6
CASSSTPATGLMNTEAFF
>TRBJ2-2|TRBV12-3/TRBV12-4
CASSLQGNTGELFF
>TRBJ2-7|TRBV7-6
CASSPRTGEYEQYF
>TRBJ2-3|TRBV6-2/TRBV6-3
CASSYIIGDTQYF
>TRBJ1-5|TRBV7-9
CASSHGTGGNQPQHF
>TRBJ2-7|TRBV5-4
CASSLALGGLSYEQYF
>TRBJ1-4|TRBV7-9
CASSLWDRTNEKLFF
>TRBJ1-1|TRBV7-8
CASSLLGSGRGEAFF
>TRBJ1-5|TRBV15
CATSQSRGNQPQHF
>TRBJ1-5|TRBV6-1
CASSRTGGGRGNQPQHF
>TRBJ2-5|TRBV6-5
CASSYTTGPQETQYF
>TRBJ2-7|TRBV7-6
CASSLVQGLTDEQYF
>TRBJ1-1|TRBV7-9
CASNLEGPNTEAFF
>TRBJ1-1|TRBV27
CASSRPTGGGTEAFF
>TRBJ1-2|TRBV7-8
CASSLVVSEYGYTF
>TRBJ1-6|TRBV7-9
CASSPDQGGNSPLHF
>TRBJ2-7|TRBV28
CASIREQDRTPPDEQYF
>TRBJ2-1|TRBV7-9
CASSRTDLRYSYNEQFF
>TRBJ1-1|TRBV27
CASSFRGGTEAFF
>TRBJ2-1|TRBV10-3
CAISDNGNNEQFF
>TRBJ2-7|TRBV2
CASSDRVVEQYF
>TRBJ2-5|TRBV20-1
CSAPSEGAHRETQYF
>TRBJ1-1|TRBV15
CATSPGHQNTEAFF
>TRBJ2-5|TRBV12-3/TRBV12-4
CASSLMGRETQYF
>TRBJ1-1|TRBV2
CASSIQGRTEAFF
>TRBJ2-3|TRBV20-1
CSARAVYSNLSTDTQYF
>TRBJ1-1|TRBV29-1
CSVEGTGFNTEAFF
>TRBJ1-1|TRBV7-9
CASSSGQGVPEAFF
>TRBJ1-1|TRBV19
CASSTHSPMNTEAFF
>TRBJ2-7|TRBV2
CASGGYEQYF
>TRBJ2-7|TRBV20-1
CSALAGLAGMQYF
>TRBJ2-1|TRBV27
CASSLSGTVKFF
>TRBJ1-2|TRBV10-3
CAISESRDINYGYTF
>TRBJ2-5|TRBV5-4
CASSLVGVLETQYF
>TRBJ2-1|TRBV4-1
CASSPGPRYNEQFF
>TRBJ1-1|TRBV25-1
CASSEWGVQGTEAFF